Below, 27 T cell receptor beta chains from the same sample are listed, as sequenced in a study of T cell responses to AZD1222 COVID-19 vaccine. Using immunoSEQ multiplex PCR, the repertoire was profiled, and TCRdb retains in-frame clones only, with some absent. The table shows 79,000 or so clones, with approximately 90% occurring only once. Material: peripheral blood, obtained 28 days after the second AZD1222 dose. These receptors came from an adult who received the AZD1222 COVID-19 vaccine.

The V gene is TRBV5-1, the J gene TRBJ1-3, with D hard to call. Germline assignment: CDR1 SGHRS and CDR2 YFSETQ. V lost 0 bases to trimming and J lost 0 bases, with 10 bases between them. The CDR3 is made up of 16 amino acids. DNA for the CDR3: TGCGCCAGCAGCTTGGGGTACAGAGCCTCTGGAAACACCATATATTTT. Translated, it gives CASSLGYRASGNTIYF. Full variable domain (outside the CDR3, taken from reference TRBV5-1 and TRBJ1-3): KAGVTQTPRYLIKTRGQQVTLSCSPISGHRSVSWYQQTPGQGLQFLFEYFSETQRNKGNFPGRFSGRQFSNSRSEMNVSTLELGDSALYLCASSLGYRASGNTIYFGEGSWLTVV.

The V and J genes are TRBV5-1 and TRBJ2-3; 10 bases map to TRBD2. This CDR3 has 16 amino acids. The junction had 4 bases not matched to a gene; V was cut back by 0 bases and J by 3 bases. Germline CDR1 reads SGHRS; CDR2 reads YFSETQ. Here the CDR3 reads CASSLGLAGTTDTQYF. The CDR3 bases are TGCGCCAGCAGCTTGGGACTAGCGGGTACGACAGATACGCAGTATTTT.

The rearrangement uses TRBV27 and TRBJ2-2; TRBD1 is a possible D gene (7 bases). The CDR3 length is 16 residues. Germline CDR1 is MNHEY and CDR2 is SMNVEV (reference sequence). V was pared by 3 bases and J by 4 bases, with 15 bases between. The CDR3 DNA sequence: TGTGCCAGCAGTTTCGTGCAGGGGGGTGGCACCGGGGAGCTGTTTTTT. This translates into CASSFVQGGGTGELFF.

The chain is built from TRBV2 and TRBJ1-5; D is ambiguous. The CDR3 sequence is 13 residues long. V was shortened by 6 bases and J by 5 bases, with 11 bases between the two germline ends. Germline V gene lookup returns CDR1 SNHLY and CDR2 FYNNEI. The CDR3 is CASSYRRDQPQHF. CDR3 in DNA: TGTGCCAGCAGCTACCGGAGGGATCAGCCCCAGCATTTT. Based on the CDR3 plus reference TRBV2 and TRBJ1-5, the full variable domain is EPEVTQTPSHQVTQMGQEVILRCVPISNHLYFYWYRQILGQKVEFLVSFYNNEISEKSEIFDDQFSVERPDGSNFTLKIRSTKLEDSAMYFCASSYRRDQPQHFGDGTRLSIL.

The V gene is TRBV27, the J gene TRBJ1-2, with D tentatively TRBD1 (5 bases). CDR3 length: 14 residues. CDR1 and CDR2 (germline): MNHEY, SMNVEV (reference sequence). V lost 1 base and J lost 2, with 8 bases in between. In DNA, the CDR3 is TGTGCCAGCAGTTTATATTGGGGGAACTATGGCTACACCTTC. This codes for CASSLYWGNYGYTF.

The CDR3 DNA reads TGTGCCAGCAGTTTAGCCGGGAACTATGGCTACACCTTC. This codes for CASSLAGNYGYTF. The chain uses TRBV12-3 or TRBV12-4 and TRBJ1-2; D remains unclear. The ends were cut back, 0 bases at V and 2 bases at J, with 4 bases in the middle. The CDR3 has 13 amino acids.

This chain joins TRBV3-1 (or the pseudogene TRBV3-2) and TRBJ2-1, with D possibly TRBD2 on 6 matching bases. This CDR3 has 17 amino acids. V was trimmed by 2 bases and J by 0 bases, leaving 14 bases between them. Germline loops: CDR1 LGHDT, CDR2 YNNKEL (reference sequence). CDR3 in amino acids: CASSQRSAGYSYNEQFF. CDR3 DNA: TGTGCCAGCAGCCAAAGGTCGGCGGGATACTCCTACAATGAGCAGTTCTTC.

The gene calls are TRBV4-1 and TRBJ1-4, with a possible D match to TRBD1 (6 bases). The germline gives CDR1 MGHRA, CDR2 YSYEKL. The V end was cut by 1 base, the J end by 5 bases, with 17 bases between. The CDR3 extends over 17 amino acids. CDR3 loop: CASSQALWQGPNEKLFF. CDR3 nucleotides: TGCGCCAGCAGCCAAGCGCTCTGGCAGGGGCCGAATGAAAAACTGTTTTTT.

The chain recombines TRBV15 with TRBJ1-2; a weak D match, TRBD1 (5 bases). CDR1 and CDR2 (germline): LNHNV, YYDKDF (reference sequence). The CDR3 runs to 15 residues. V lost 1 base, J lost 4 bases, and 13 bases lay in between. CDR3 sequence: CATSRVRGGGYGYTF. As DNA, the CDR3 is TGTGCCACCAGCAGAGTTCGGGGCGGAGGCTATGGCTACACCTTC.

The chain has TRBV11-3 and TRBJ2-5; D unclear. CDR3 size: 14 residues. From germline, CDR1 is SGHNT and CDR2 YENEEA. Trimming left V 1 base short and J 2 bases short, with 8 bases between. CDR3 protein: CASSLASQQETQYF. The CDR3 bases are TGTGCCAGCAGCTTAGCGTCACAACAAGAGACCCAGTACTTC.

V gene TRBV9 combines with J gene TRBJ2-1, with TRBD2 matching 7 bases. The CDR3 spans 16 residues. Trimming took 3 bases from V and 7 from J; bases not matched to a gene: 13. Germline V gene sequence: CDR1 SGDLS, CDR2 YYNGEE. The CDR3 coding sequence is TGTGCCAGCAGCGGTTCCGGGACTATCCTCTCGAATGAGCAGTTCTTC. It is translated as CASSGSGTILSNEQFF.

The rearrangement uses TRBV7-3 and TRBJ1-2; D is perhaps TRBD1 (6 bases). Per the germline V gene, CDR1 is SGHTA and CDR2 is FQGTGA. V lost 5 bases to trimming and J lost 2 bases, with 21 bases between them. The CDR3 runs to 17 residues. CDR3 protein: CASSPDLIRGVNYGYTF. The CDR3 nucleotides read TGTGCCAGCAGCCCTGATTTGATAAGGGGGGTAAACTATGGCTACACCTTC.

Written as DNA, the CDR3 is TGTGCCAGCAGCCAAGGATTTGACGGTTCACCCCTCCACTTT. This codes for CASSQGFDGSPLHF. V usage is TRBV11-2 and J usage is TRBJ1-6, with D unresolved. CDR3 length: 14 amino acids. V gave up 5 bases and J gave up 9 bases, with 14 bases separating them. Germline CDR1 SGHAT, CDR2 FQNNGV.

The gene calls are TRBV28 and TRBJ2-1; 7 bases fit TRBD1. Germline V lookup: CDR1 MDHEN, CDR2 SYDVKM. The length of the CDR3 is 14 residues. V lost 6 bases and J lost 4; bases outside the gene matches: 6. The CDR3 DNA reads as TGTGCCAGCAGAGGGGGCTTGAGGTACAATGAGCAGTTCTTC. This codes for CASRGGLRYNEQFF.

The CDR3 loop reads CASTRSLGNTIYF. The CDR3 DNA is TGTGCCAGCACCCGCTCCCTCGGAAACACCATATATTTT. This chain connects TRBV12-3 or TRBV12-4 to TRBJ1-3; D remains unclear. The CDR3 extends over 13 amino acids. Trimming stripped 7 bases from V and 4 bases from J, with 11 bases between.

The CDR3 bases are TGTGCCAGCAGAGAAACCTCAAGCGCAGGTTGGGACAGGGGCTTAGCGGATCAGCCCCAGCATTTT. This translates into CASRETSSAGWDRGLADQPQHF. This rearrangement joins TRBV28 to TRBJ1-5; TRBD1 matches at 10 bases. The ends lost 6 bases at V and 5 bases at J; junction bases unmatched: 28. The length of the CDR3 is 22 residues. CDR1 MDHEN and CDR2 SYDVKM come from the germline V gene.

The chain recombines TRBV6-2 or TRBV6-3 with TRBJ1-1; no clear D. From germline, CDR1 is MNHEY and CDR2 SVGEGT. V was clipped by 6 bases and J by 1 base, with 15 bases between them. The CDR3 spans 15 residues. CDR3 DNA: TGTGCCAGCAGCGACTTGGAAAGCGCGAACACTGAAGCTTTCTTT. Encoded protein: CASSDLESANTEAFF.

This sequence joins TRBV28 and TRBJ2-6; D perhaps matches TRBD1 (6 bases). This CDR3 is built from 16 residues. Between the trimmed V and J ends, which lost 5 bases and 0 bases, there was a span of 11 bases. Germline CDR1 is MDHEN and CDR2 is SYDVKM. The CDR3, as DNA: TGTGCCAGCAGTCTGGACAGAAACTCTGGGGCCAACGTCCTGACTTTC. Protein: CASSLDRNSGANVLTF.

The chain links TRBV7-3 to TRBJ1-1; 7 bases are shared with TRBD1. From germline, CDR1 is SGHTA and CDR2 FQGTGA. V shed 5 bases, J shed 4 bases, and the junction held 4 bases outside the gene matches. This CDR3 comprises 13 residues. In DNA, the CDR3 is TGTGCCAGCAGCCAAAGACAGGGCACTGAAGCTTTCTTT. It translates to CASSQRQGTEAFF.

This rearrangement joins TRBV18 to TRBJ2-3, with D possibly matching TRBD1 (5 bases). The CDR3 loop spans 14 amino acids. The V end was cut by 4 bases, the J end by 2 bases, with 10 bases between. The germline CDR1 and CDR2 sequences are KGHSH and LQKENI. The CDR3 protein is CASSRQTDTDTQYF. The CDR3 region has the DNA TGTGCCAGCTCACGACAGACCGACACAGATACGCAGTATTTT.

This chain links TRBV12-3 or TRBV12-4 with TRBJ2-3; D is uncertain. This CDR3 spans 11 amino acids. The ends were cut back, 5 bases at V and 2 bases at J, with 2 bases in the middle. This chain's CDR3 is CASSITDTQYF. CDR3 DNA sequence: TGTGCCAGCAGTATCACAGATACGCAGTATTTT.

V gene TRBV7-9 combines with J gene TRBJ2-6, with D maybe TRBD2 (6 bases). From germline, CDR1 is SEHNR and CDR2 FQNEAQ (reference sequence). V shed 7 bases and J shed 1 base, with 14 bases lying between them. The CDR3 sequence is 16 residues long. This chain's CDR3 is CASNERGWSGANVLTF. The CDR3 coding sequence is TGTGCCAGCAACGAACGGGGGTGGTCTGGGGCCAACGTCCTGACTTTC.

The DNA of the CDR3 is TGTGCCAGTAGTATTCGAGGCGCGTACTCTGGAAACACCATATATTTT. This encodes CASSIRGAYSGNTIYF. The chain uses TRBV19 and TRBJ1-3, with D uncertain. Germline V CDR1 and CDR2: LNHDA, SQIVND (reference sequence). The CDR3 runs 16 residues. The V gene lost 3 bases and the J gene lost 0 bases, with 12 bases spanning the gap. Filled out from reference TRBV19 and TRBJ1-3, the complete variable domain reads DGGITQSPKYLFRKEGQNVTLSCEQNLNHDAMYWYRQDPGQGLRLIYYSQIVNDFQKGDIAEGYSVSREKKESFPLTVTSAQKNPTAFYLCASSIRGAYSGNTIYFGEGSWLTVV.

The CDR3 nucleotides are TGTGCCAGCAGCCAACGGACAGGGAGTACCGGGGAGCTGTTTTTT. This encodes CASSQRTGSTGELFF. The chain links TRBV7-3 to TRBJ2-2, with TRBD1 matching 8 bases. Germline lookup yields CDR1 SGHTA and CDR2 FQGTGA. There are 15 residues in the CDR3. Trimming at V came to 5 bases and at J to 5 bases, leaving 7 bases not matched to a gene.

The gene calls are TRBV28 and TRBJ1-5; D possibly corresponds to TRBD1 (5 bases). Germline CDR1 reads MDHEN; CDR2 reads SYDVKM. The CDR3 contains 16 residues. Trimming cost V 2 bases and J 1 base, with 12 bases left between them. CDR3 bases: TGTGCCAGCAGTTTAGGACCGGGGGGAAGCAATCAGCCCCAGCATTTT. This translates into CASSLGPGGSNQPQHF.

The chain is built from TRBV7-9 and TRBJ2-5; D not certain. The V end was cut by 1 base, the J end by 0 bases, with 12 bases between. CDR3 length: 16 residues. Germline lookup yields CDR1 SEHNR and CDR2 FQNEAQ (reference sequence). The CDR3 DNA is TGTGCCAGCAGCTTAGTGTACGGTCGGGACCAAGAGACCCAGTACTTC. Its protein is CASSLVYGRDQETQYF. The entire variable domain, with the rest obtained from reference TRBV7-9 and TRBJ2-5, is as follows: DTGVSQNPRHKITKRGQNVTFRCDPISEHNRLYWYRQTLGQGPEFLTYFQNEAQLEKSRLLSDRFSAERPKGSFSTLEIQRTEQGDSAMYLCASSLVYGRDQETQYFGPGTRLLVL.

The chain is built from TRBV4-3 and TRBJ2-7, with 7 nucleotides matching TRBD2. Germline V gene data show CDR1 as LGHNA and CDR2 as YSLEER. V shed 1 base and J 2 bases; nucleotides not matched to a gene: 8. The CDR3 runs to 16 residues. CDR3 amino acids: CASSQGPSGLAYEQYF. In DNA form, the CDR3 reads TGCGCCAGCAGCCAAGGCCCTTCCGGACTAGCCTACGAGCAGTACTTC.